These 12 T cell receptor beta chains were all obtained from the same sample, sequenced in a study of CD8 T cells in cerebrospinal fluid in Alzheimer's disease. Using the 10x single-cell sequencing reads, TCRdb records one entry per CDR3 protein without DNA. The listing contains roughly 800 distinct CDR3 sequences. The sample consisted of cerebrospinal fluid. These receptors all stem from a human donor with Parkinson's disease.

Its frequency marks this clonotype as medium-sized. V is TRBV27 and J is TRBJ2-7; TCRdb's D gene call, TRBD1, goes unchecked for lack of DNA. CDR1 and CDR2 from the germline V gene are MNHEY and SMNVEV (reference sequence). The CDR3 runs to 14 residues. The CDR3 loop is CASSPQGIAYEQYF.

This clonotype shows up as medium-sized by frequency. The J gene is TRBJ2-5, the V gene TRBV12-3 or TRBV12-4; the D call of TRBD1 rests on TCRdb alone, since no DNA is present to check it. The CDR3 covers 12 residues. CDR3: CASKGGGWTQYF.

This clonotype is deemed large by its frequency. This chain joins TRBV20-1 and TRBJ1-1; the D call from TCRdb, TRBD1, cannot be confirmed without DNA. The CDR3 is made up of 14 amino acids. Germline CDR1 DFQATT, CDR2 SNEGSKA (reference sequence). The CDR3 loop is CSARGQGRYTEAFF.

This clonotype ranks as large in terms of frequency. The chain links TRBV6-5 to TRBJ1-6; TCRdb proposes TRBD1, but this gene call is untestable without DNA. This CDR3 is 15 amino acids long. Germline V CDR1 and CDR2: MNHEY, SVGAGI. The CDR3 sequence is CASRLRTVDNSPLHF.

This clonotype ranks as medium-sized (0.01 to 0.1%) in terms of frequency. This CDR3 reads CSVSGTSTPENIQYF. The V and J genes are TRBV20-1 and TRBJ2-4; lacking DNA, the TRBD2 call made by TCRdb goes unchecked. The CDR3 runs to 15 residues. Germline loops: CDR1 DFQATT, CDR2 SNEGSKA (reference sequence).

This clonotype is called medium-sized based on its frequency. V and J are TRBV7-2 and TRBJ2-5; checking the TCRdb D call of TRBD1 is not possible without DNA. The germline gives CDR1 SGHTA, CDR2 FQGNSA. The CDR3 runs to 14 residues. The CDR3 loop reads CASSLYGNSETQYF.

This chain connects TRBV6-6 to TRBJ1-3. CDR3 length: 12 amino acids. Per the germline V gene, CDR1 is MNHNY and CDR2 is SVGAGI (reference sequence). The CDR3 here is CASQGSGNTIYF.

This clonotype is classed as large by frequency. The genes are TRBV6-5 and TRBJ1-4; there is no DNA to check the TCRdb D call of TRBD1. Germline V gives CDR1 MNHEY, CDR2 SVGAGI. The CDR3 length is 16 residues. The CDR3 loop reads CASSAVYRVTNEKLFF.

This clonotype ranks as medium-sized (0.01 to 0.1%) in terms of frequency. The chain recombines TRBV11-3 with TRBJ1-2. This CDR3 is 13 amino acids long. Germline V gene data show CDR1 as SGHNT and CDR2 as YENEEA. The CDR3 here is CASSAYPNYGYTF.

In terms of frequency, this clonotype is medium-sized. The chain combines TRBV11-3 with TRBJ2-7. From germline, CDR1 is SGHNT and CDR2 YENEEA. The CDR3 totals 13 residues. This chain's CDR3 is CASSLDRKGEQYF.

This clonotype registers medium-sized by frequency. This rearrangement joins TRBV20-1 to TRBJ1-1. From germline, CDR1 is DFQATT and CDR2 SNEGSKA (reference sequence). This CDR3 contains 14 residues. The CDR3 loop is CSARKLQRNTEAFF.

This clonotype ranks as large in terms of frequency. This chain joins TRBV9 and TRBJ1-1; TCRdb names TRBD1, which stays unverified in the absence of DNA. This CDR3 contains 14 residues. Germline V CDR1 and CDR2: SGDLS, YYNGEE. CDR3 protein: CASRHTVGDTEAFF.